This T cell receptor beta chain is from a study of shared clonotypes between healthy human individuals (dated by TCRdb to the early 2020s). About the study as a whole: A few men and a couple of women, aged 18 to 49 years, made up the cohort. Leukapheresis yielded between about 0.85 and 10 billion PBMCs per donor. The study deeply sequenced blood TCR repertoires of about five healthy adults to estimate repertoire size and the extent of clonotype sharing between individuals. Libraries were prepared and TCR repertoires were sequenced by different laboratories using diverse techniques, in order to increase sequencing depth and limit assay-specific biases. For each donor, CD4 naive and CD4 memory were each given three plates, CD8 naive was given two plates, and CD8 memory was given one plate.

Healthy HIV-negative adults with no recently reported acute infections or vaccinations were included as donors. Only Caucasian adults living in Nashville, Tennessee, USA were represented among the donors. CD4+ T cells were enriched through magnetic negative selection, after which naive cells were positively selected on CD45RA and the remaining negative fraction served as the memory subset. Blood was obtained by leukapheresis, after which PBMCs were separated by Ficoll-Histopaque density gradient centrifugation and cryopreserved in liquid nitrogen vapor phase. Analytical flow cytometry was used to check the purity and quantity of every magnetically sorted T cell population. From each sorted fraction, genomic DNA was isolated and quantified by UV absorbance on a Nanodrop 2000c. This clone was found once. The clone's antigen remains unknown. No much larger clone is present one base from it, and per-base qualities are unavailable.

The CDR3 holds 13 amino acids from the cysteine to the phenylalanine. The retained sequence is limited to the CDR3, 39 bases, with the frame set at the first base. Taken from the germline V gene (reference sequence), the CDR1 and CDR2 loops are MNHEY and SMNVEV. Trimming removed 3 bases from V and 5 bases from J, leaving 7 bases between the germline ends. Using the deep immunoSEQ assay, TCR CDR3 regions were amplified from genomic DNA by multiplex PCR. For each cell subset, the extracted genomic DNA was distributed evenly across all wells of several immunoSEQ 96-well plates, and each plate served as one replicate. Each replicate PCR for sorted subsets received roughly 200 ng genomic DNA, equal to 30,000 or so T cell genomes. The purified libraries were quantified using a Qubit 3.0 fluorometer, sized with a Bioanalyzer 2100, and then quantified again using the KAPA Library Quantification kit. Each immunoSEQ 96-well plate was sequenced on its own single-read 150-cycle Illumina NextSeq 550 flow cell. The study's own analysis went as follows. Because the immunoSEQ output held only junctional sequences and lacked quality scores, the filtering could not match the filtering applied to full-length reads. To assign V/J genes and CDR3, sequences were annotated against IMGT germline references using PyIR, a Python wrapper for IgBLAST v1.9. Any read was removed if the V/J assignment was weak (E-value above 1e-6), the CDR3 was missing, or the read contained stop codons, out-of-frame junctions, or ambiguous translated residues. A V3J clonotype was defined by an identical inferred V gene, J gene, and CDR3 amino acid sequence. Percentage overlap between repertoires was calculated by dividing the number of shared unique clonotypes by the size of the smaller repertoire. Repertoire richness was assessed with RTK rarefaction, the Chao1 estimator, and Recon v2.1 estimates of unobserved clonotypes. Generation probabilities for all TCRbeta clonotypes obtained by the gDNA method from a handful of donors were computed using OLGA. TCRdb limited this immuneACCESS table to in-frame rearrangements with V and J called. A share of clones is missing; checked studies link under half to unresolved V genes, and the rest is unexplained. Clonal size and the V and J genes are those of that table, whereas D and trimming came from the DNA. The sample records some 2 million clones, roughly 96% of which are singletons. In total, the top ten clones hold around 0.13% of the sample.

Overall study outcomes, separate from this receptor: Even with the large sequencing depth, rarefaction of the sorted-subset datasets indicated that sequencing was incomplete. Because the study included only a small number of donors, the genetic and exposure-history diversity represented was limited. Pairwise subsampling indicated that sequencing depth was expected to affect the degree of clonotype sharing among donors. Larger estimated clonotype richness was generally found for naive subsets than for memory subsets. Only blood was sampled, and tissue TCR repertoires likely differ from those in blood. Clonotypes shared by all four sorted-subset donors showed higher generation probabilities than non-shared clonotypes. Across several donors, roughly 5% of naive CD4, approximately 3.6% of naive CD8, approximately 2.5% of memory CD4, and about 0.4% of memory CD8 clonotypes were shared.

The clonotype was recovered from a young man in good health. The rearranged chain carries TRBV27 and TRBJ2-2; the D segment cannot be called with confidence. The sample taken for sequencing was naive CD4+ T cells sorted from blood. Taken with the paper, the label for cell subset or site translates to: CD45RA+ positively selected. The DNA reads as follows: TGTGCCAGCAGTTTTAGGAGAACCGGGGAGCTGTTTTTT. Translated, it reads CASSFRRTGELFF.